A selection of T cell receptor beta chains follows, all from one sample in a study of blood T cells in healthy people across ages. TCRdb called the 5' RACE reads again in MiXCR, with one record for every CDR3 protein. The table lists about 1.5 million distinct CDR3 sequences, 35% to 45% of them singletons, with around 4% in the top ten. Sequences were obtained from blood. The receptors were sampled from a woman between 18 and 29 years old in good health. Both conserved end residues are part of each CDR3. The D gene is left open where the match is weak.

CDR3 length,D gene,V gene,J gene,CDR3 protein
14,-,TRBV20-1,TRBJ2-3,CSAPRVKVSDTQYF
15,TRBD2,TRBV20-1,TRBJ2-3,CSARRLAGLTDTQYF
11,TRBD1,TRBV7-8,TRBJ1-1,CASIDRAEAFF
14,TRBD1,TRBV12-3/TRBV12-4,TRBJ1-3,CTSGTGVYGNTIYF
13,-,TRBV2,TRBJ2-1,CASSQNRYNEQFF
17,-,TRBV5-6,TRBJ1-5,CASSSSGLLGGNQPQHF
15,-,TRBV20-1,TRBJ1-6,CSARDRGGNNSPLHF
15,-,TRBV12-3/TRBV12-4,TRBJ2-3,CASSLAGYSTGTQYF
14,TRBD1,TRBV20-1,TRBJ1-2,CSASDRGGWYGYTF
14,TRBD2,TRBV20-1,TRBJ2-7,CSAIAGSSSYEQYF
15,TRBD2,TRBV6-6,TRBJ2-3,CASSPLSGRADTQYF
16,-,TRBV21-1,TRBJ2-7,CASSKGARAMSCERYF
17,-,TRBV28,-,CASSLSRNSGYHYEQYF
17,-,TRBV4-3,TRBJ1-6,CASSQDLRSQGMSPLHF
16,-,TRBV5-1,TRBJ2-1,CASSLDPGLNYNEQFF
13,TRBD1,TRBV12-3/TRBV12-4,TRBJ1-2,CASILGQGDGYTF
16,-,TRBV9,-,CASSVGAGQPFSEQYF
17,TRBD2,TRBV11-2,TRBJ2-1,CARSLWKGLAGEGEQFF
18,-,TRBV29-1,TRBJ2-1,CSVGLRLPRASTYNEQFF
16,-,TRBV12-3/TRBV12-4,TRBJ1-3,CASSLPGTDSGNIIYF
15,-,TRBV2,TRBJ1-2,CASSEEGQKAYGYTF
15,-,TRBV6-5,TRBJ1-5,CASSQHSHLGEPQHF
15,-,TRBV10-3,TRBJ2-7,CAISESFGGRDEQYF
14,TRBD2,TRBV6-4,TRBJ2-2,CASSDGLDTGELFF